This entry describes one T cell receptor beta chain. This clonotype was counted ten times or more. It lacks a known antigen. Base qualities are not provided; no much larger clone lies one nucleotide away. For repertoire sequencing, the TCR beta CDR3 regions were amplified from RNA transcripts. A first-round RT-PCR used HTBI primers with the Qiagen OneStep RT-PCR kit, followed by a second-round multiplex PCR, size selection and purification. Libraries were sequenced on an Illumina HiSeq2000 using paired-end 100 bp reads. The original methods were these. Reads were processed with SOAPnuke, discarding reads with adapters, uncalled bases, mean Phred below 15, or no exact constant-primer or identifier match. COPE v1.2.5 was used to merge the high-quality paired reads. Each unique nucleotide sequence was treated as a clonotype, and MiTCR v1.1 was used to align the clonotypes to the IMGT TRB V, D and J references. The analysis was limited to V-J combinations with a frequency above 0.0001, which together covered 99.2% of the repertoires. For each V-J combination, a TCR clonal expansion and chaos score was defined as F50 clonal expansion divided by the chaos observed in the TCRdist matrix. Features were reduced by Welch's t-statistics and random forest to approximately 12 V-J combinations, which fed a naive Bayes classifier. The Morisita-Horn index was used to measure how similar the thyroid and blood repertoires were. TCRdb's own reprocessing of the public reads used fastp at Q25 and MiXCR and kept productive beta chains. Here each entry gathers all rows of one CDR3 protein and keeps the most common genes and DNA. These V and J calls are TCRdb output, not the study's own analysis. In this sample the table shows a few hundred thousand distinct CDR3 sequences, 15% to 19% of which occur a single time. The ten largest clonotypes hold around 7% of the sample.

This entry belongs to a study of Graves' ophthalmopathy and Graves' hyperthyroidism (dated by TCRdb to about 2018). Regarding the complete study: Peripheral blood was collected at initial diagnosis, before any treatment. The study used signatures of the TCR beta repertoire to tell Graves' ophthalmopathy apart from Graves' hyperthyroidism and to predict which patients would progress to ophthalmopathy. In total, 120 to 150 blood samples were TCR-sequenced: around 42 ophthalmopathy, under 80 hyperthyroidism and some 17 hyperthyroidism-to-ophthalmopathy patients. To explore V-J signatures that distinguish ophthalmopathy from hyperthyroidism, a discovery set of under 110 patients was enrolled, made up of 40 to 45 with ophthalmopathy and some 58 with stable hyperthyroidism. For independent validation, a separate cohort was made up of roughly 19 hyperthyroidism patients plus 17 patients who later progressed from hyperthyroidism to ophthalmopathy. T-cell repertoires of thyroid tissue and blood were compared in 5 or 6 hyperthyroidism patients. After sampling, hyperthyroidism patients received methimazole starting at 30 mg daily, and ophthalmopathy patients received high-dose intravenous methylprednisolone. The approximately 100 discovery patients were randomly divided into training and test sets at a 7:3 ratio.

Hyperthyroidism was defined as stable when no progression to ophthalmopathy occurred within 18 months of follow-up. Hyperthyroidism patients were newly diagnosed, were aged 18 to 65 years, and had a disease duration under 2 months. Patients with other autoimmune diseases, uncontrolled infections, pregnancy or lactation were excluded from the study. Clinical symptoms, serum thyroxine, TRAb, thyroid ultrasound and orbital computed tomography were used for diagnosis. Using Ficoll-Paque density gradient centrifugation, PBMCs were isolated from 10 ml of fresh peripheral blood. Trizol reagent was used to extract the total RNA, and its quality was then checked on an Agilent 2100 Bioanalyzer. CDR1 SGHKS and CDR2 YYEKEE were looked up in the germline V gene (reference sequence). V was cut back by 0 bases and J by 0 bases, leaving a gap of 9 bases between them. Counted from cysteine to phenylalanine, this CDR3 has 15 amino acids. Left in the record is the CDR3 DNA by itself, 45 bases read in frame from the first base.

The research as a whole found: No statistical method was used to predetermine the sample size, and group allocation was not hidden from the investigators. In validation, the model predicted ophthalmopathy progression with less than 71% sensitivity and approximately 72% specificity; some 13 predicted patients were CT-confirmed with GO in a median of roughly 6.8 months. In cross-validation, the 13-signature model distinguished ophthalmopathy from stable hyperthyroidism with about 88% sensitivity and about 81% specificity, and in the test set the corresponding values were approximately 80% and 75%. Most expanded thyroid clonotypes with a frequency above 0.001 also appeared in blood, which suggests that blood repertoires may reflect the immune response in the thyroid.

The sequencing sample was made of peripheral blood. The chain employs TRBV5-5 and TRBJ1-1; too little of a D gene remains to name it. This TCR came from a young woman with stable Graves' hyperthyroidism. Donor details come from another sample of the same person, matched by shared clones. The CDR3 in this case is CASSLGIGMNTEAFF. At the DNA level, the sequence is TGTGCCAGCAGCTTGGGTATAGGAATGAACACTGAAGCTTTCTTT. Here the CDR3 is joined to the reference TRBV5-5 and TRBJ1-1 genes, and the full variable domain is: DAGVTQSPTHLIKTRGQQVTLRCSPISGHKSVSWYQQVLGQGPQFIFQYYEKEERGRGNFPDRFSARQFPNYSSELNVNALLLGDSALYLCASSLGIGMNTEAFFGQGTRLTVV.